This paragraph covers one T cell receptor (beta chain) sequence. The entry originates in a study of blood T cell repertoires in COVID-19. Sequenced by immunoSEQ multiplex PCR; TCRdb stores in-frame clones only, minus some. Here the sample spans about 250,000 clones, about 73% being singletons. Sequencing input: peripheral blood. This receptor was taken from a woman older than 75 with acute or convalescent COVID-19.

CDR3 bases: TGTGCCAGCAGTTTAGGGGGCGGGGAAGATACGCAGTATTTT. The encoded protein is CASSLGGGEDTQYF. The rearrangement joins TRBV6-9 to TRBJ2-3; TRBD1 is a possible D gene (7 bases). With 4 bases removed from V and 5 bases from J, the gap between germline ends came to 13 bases. This CDR3 has 14 amino acids. CDR1 and CDR2 from the germline V gene are MNHGY and SVAAGI.